This TCR beta chain was obtained from a study of OX40 agonist ivuxolimab in advanced cancers. Study-level background: The patients got ivuxolimab, which is an agonistic anti-OX40 (CD134) antibody. Partial responses were achieved by three patients, of whom one had hepatocellular carcinoma and two had cutaneous melanoma. The study gave patients intravenous ivuxolimab at 0.01 to 10 mg/kg every 2 weeks. General study points: At 0.1 to 3.0 mg/kg, clonal expansion of CD4+ and CD8+ blood T cells had occurred by week 6.

Using immunoSEQ multiplex PCR, the repertoire was profiled, and TCRdb retains in-frame clones only, with some absent. Altogether 70,000 or so clones are present, roughly 90% being singletons, with the ten largest covering approximately 9.3%. V dropped 6 bases and J dropped 6; count of bases not matched to a gene: 1. CDR1 is MNHEY and CDR2 is SVGAGI in the germline V gene. CDR3 size: 12 residues. Worth noting for this clone: The antigen is undetermined.

This TCR came from an adult with an advanced solid tumor such as melanoma, head and neck, liver or kidney cancer. This material consisted of CD4+ or CD8+ T cells sorted from blood, taken in a trial of the OX40 agonist ivuxolimab. The chain uses TRBV6-5 and TRBJ2-3; 9 bases are a match to TRBD2. The CDR3 DNA is TGTGCCAGCAGGCTAGCGGGGGATACGCAGTATTTT. It is translated as CASRLAGDTQYF.